This TCR beta chain comes out of a study of T cell responses to AZD1222 COVID-19 vaccine. Study conclusions and caveats: Two AZD1222 doses significantly raised spike-specific TCR breadth and depth over controls. Repertoire sampling happened only post peak T cell response.

Measured with immunoSEQ multiplex PCR; TCRdb has only the in-frame clones, and not every one. The sample includes about 94,000 clones, approximately 90% of them seen just once. Germline CDR1 SGDLS, CDR2 YYNGEE. The V end lost 4 bases, the J end lost 0 bases, and 13 bases lay between the germline ends. The CDR3 is 15 amino acids. As regards this clone: Its antigen is as yet unknown.

The material was peripheral blood, obtained on day 0 of AZD1222 vaccination. This receptor was identified in an adult in good health. The chain employs TRBV9 and TRBJ1-2; D gene unclear. DNA for the CDR3: TGTGCCAGCAGCCCCTACACAGAGACTAACTATGGCTACACCTTC. Amino acid sequence: CASSPYTETNYGYTF.